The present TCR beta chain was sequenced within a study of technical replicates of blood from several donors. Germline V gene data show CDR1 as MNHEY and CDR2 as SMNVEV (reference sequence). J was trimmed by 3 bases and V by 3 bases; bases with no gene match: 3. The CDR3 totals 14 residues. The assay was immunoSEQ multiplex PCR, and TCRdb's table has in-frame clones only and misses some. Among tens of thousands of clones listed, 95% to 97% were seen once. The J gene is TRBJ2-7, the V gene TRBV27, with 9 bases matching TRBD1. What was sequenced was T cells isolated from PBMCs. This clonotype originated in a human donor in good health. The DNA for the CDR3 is TGTGCCAGCAGTTTGGGACAGGGTAACTACGAGCAGTACTTC. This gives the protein CASSLGQGNYEQYF.